The following is a T cell receptor beta chain sequence with its context. Its antigen is not known. Trimming took 5 bases from V and 4 from J; bases not matched to a gene: 7. Germline lookup yields CDR1 SEHNR and CDR2 FQNEAQ (reference sequence). This CDR3 is 14 amino acids long. Clones were read by immunoSEQ multiplex PCR, and TCRdb kept only the in-frame ones, dropping some. The sample shows about 130,000 clones, roughly 84% of them seen only once. This sample is drawn from a study of cytotoxic CD8 clonotypes in ibrutinib-treated CLL. Overall study context: Of the patients, 11 were relapsed/refractory, about 16 treatment-naive and fewer than 18 IGHV unmutated. Partial responders around 24, complete 2; roughly twelve progressed and some 15 stayed in remission by median roughly 68 months. General study findings and limits: Public clonotypes showed up rarely, and on treatment they shrank or held steady. Circulating CD8+ T-cell counts were tracked by baseline clonality, which exceeded that of age-matched healthy donors.

This TCR was sampled from a human donor with chronic lymphocytic leukemia. The V gene is TRBV7-9, the J gene TRBJ1-2, with TRBD1 matching 7 bases. The material was PBMCs, obtained after 24 months of ibrutinib treatment. The CDR3 bases are TGTGCCAGCAGCGCCCGACAGGGACTCTATGGCTACACCTTC. Protein: CASSARQGLYGYTF.